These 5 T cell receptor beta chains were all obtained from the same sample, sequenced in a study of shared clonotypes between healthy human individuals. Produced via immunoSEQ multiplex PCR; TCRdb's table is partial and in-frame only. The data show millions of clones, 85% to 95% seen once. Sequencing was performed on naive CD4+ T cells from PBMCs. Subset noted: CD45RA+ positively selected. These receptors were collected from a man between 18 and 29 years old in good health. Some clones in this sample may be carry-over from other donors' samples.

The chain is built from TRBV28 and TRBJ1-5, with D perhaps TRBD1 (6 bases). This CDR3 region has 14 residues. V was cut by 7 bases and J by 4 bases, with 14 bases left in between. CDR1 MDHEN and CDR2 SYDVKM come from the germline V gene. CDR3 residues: CASTRRTGNQPQHF. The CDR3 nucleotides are TGTGCCAGCACCCGCCGAACAGGGAATCAGCCCCAGCATTTT. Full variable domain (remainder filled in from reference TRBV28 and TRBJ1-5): DVKVTQSSRYLVKRTGEKVFLECVQDMDHENMFWYRQDPGLGLRLIYFSYDVKMKEKGDIPEGYSVSREKKERFSLILESASTNQTSMYLCASTRRTGNQPQHFGDGTRLSIL.

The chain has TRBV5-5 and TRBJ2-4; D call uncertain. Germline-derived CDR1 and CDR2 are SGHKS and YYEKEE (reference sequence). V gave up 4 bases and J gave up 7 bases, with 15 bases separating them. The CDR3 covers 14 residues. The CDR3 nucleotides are TGTGCCAGCAGCCCCTCCGGACGATCCAACATTCAGTACTTC. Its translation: CASSPSGRSNIQYF.

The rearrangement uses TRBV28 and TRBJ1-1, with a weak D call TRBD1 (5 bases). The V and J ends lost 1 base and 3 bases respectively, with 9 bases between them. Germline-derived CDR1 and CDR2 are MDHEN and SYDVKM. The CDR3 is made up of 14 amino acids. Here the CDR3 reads CASSLSPGDTEAFF. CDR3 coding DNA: TGTGCCAGCAGTTTATCCCCGGGGGACACTGAAGCTTTCTTT.

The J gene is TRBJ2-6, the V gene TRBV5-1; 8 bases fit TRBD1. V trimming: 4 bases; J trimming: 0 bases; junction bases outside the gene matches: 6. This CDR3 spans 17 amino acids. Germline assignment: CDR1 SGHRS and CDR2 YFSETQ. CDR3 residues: CASSRGQVTSGANVLTF. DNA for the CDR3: TGCGCCAGCAGCCGGGGACAGGTAACCTCTGGGGCCAACGTCCTGACTTTC.

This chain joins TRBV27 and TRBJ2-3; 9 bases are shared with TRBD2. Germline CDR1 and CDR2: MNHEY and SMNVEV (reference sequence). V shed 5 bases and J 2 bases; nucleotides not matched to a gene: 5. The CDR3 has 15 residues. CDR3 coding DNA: TGTGCCAGCAGTCCGACTAGCGGATACACAGATACGCAGTATTTT. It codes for CASSPTSGYTDTQYF.